This TCR beta chain comes out of a study of T cells in Graves' hyperthyroidism and ophthalmopathy. Study context: Any treatment followed the collection of peripheral blood at initial diagnosis.

Points from the study as a whole: Stable hyperthyroidism was separated from ophthalmopathy by a model based on 13 V-J features.

At least ten counts were recorded for this clonotype. The antigen is unknown. The ends lost 2 bases at V and 0 bases at J; junction bases unmatched: 0. The CDR3 runs to 14 residues. Germline CDR1 SGHRS, CDR2 YFSETQ. Amplification yielded TCR beta CDR3 regions, with RNA transcripts as the source. The HTBI primer set drove a first-round RT-PCR of the TCR CDR3. One entry per CDR3 protein, called by TCRdb with MiXCR from the multiplex PCR reads. The sample includes 35,000 to 45,000 distinct CDR3 sequences, approximately 52% of them seen just once. Fresh peripheral blood, about 10 ml of it, supplied the PBMCs.

The chain uses TRBV5-1 and TRBJ2-5; 8 bases fit TRBD2. The receptor comes from a man aged 40-49 years with Graves' ophthalmopathy. The sequencing sample was made of blood. The CDR3 reads CASSLLADQETQYF. The CDR3 DNA follows: TGCGCCAGCAGCTTACTAGCGGACCAAGAGACCCAGTACTTC.